One sample yielded the 31 T cell receptor beta chains listed below, sequenced in a study of CD8+ T cells in alopecia areata (dated 2018 in TCRdb). The time point label here, explained by the study, means: more than 3 weeks on oral tofacitinib. The treatment or condition label corresponds to: oral pan-JAK inhibitor, 5-10 mg twice daily. The library was prepared using the immunoSEQ multiplex PCR assay. For TCR sequencing, RNA was extracted from every sample and reverse transcribed into cDNA to serve as template. The immuneACCESS repertoire file appears here via TCRdb, limited to in-frame rearrangements. These files lack a portion of the clones; in checked studies, under half of the deficit traces to unresolved V genes, and the cause of the others is not known. The sample has about 150,000 clones on record, 50% to 65% of them singletons. The ten largest clones capture more than 15% of the sample. The specimen was CD8+ T cells sorted from blood, collected at week 4, from a patient treated with tofacitinib. The source is a human donor with alopecia areata.

This chain connects TRBV4-2 to TRBJ1-2; TRBD1 matches at 11 bases. Germline lookup yields CDR1 LGHNA and CDR2 YNFKEQ. Trimming cost V 4 bases and J 4 bases; bases outside gene matches: 8. The CDR3 is 16 amino acids. CDR3: CASSPGQGEVSYGYTF. As DNA, the CDR3 is TGTGCCAGCAGCCCGGGACAGGGGGAAGTCAGCTATGGCTACACCTTC.

The rearrangement uses TRBV27 and TRBJ1-5; 7 bases align to TRBD1. Germline CDR1 is MNHEY and CDR2 is SMNVEV (reference sequence). The CDR3 sequence is 15 residues long. After removal of 6 bases from V and 1 base from J, the junction contained 6 bases not matched to a gene. The CDR3, as DNA: TGTGCCAGCAGACAGACAGGGCTAAGCAATCAGCCCCAGCATTTT. It codes for CASRQTGLSNQPQHF.

Note on this clone: The junction shows a germline mismatch at one end, possibly a read error. This same CDR3 is encoded by further DNA sequences in the sample. The rearrangement uses TRBV20-1 and TRBJ1-1; the D gene is possibly TRBD1 (6 bases). CDR3 length: 11 amino acids. In germline, CDR1 is DFQATT, CDR2 SNEGSKA (reference sequence). In DNA form, the CDR3 reads TGCAGCCCAGGGGCGACAGATGAAGCCTTCTTT. Translated, it gives CSPGATDEAFF.

V usage is TRBV2 and J usage is TRBJ1-5; D possibly corresponds to TRBD1 (6 bases). CDR3 length: 18 residues. Deletions cut 2 bases from V and 2 bases from J, with 19 bases between. Germline CDR1 and CDR2: SNHLY and FYNNEI. The CDR3 loop reads CASSETTPGAEGNQPQHF. The CDR3 nucleotides read TGTGCCAGCAGTGAAACAACCCCAGGGGCGGAGGGCAATCAGCCCCAGCATTTT.

V is TRBV5-6 and J is TRBJ2-7; D is uncertain. This CDR3 contains 12 residues. Germline-derived CDR1 and CDR2 are SGHDT and YYEEEE. Trimming took 4 bases from V and 7 from J, leaving 12 bases between them. The CDR3 protein is CASSPFSDEQYF. CDR3 bases: TGTGCCAGCAGCCCCTTTTCGGATGAGCAGTACTTC.

The V call is TRBV18, the J call TRBJ1-5, with D unresolved. The ends were cut back, 6 bases at V and 7 bases at J, with 13 bases in the middle. Looked up from germline, CDR1 is KGHSH and CDR2 is LQKENI. This CDR3 has 13 amino acids. The CDR3 protein is CASSTPAGQPQHF. The CDR3 DNA reads as TGTGCCAGCTCCACCCCGGCGGGGCAGCCCCAGCATTTT.

V gene TRBV6-5 combines with J gene TRBJ2-5; 7 nucleotides agree with TRBD2. V was clipped by 11 bases and J by 0 bases; unmatched bases: 3. This CDR3 comprises 12 residues. Germline CDR1 MNHEY, CDR2 SVGAGI. CDR3 coding DNA: TGTGCCGCGGGGGTTCACCAAGAGACCCAGTACTTC. Translating gives CAAGVHQETQYF.

The V gene is TRBV7-9, the J gene TRBJ1-4, with 8 bases that match TRBD1. CDR3 length: 15 residues. The germline CDR1 and CDR2 sequences are SEHNR and FQNEAQ (reference sequence). V lost 1 base, J lost 8 bases, and 6 bases stayed unmatched. CDR3 nucleotide sequence: TGTGCCAGCAGCTTAGAGGACAGGGCTTACGAAAAACTGTTTTTT. The encoded protein is CASSLEDRAYEKLFF.

The genes are TRBV27 and TRBJ2-7, with D tentatively TRBD2 (5 bases). The CDR3 has 14 amino acids. Looked up from germline, CDR1 is MNHEY and CDR2 is SMNVEV (reference sequence). V lost 4 bases and J 2 bases, leaving 12 bases between the germline ends. The chain's CDR3 is CASSSRPGTYEQYF. The CDR3 DNA sequence: TGTGCCAGCAGTTCCAGGCCGGGAACCTACGAGCAGTACTTC.

V is TRBV15 and J is TRBJ2-5; the match to TRBD2 covers 10 bases. This CDR3 region has 18 residues. The ends lost 3 bases at V and 0 bases at J; junction bases unmatched: 10. In germline, CDR1 is LNHNV, CDR2 YYDKDF (reference sequence). CDR3: CATSRPSGLAAYQETQYF. The CDR3 coding sequence is TGTGCCACCAGCAGGCCAAGCGGACTAGCGGCGTACCAAGAGACCCAGTACTTC.

The chain employs TRBV30 and TRBJ2-1; TRBD2 agrees at 10 bases. The CDR3 runs 14 residues. Germline lookup yields CDR1 GTSNPN and CDR2 SVGIG (reference sequence). V was pared by 4 bases and J by 5 bases, with 5 bases of the junction left unmatched. CDR3 coding DNA: TGTGCCTGGAATTTAGCGGGGGGCCACAATGAGCAGTTCTTC. Protein sequence: CAWNLAGGHNEQFF.

The CDR3 here is CAWSVDVTYEQYF. DNA for the CDR3: TGTGCCTGGAGTGTTGACGTTACCTACGAGCAGTACTTC. The chain uses TRBV30 and TRBJ2-7; D remains ambiguous. Germline V gives CDR1 GTSNPN, CDR2 SVGIG (reference sequence). V was cut by 0 bases and J by 2 bases, with 8 bases left in between. The CDR3 consists of 13 residues. Using reference TRBV30 and TRBJ2-7 for the parts outside the CDR3, the full variable domain is SQTIHQWPATLVQPVGSPLSLECTVEGTSNPNLYWYRQAAGRGLQLLFYSVGIGQISSEVPQNLSASRPQDRQFILSSKKLLLSDSGFYLCAWSVDVTYEQYFGPGTRLTVT.

The rearrangement links TRBV6-5 to TRBJ2-1; possible D gene TRBD2, 6 bases. Germline V gene sequence: CDR1 MNHEY, CDR2 SVGAGI. The CDR3 has 15 residues. V was pared by 8 bases and J by 4 bases, with 18 bases between. The CDR3 here is CASVRGSGAYNEQFF. CDR3 DNA: TGTGCCAGCGTTCGGGGGAGTGGGGCGTACAATGAGCAGTTCTTC.

CDR3 in DNA: TGTGCCACCTTCGAGGGAGAGGGGACCCAGTACTTC. The encoded protein is CATFEGEGTQYF. The gene calls are TRBV15 and TRBJ2-5; D might be TRBD2 (5 bases). The CDR3 covers 12 residues. Trimming cost V 8 bases and J 7 bases, with 14 bases left between them. CDR1 LNHNV and CDR2 YYDKDF come from the germline V gene (reference sequence).

The rearrangement joins TRBV7-3 to TRBJ2-1, with TRBD2 matching 11 bases. Unmatched junction bases numbered 10, after V lost 0 bases and J lost 6 bases. CDR1 and CDR2 from the germline V gene are SGHTA and FQGTGA. The CDR3 has 18 amino acids. CDR3: CASSLTGASGGPPNEQFF. CDR3 coding DNA: TGTGCCAGCAGCTTAACTGGCGCTAGCGGGGGGCCTCCCAATGAGCAGTTCTTC.

This clone was counted between two and nine times. The chain carries TRBV5-6 and TRBJ2-7; TRBD2 aligns across 7 bases. CDR1 and CDR2 from the germline V gene are SGHDT and YYEEEE. This CDR3 spans 14 amino acids. The trim removed 4 bases at V and 5 bases at J, leaving 9 bases unmatched. DNA for the CDR3: TGTGCCAGCAGCCCCCAACTAGCGATGCACGAGCAGTACTTC. Translated: CASSPQLAMHEQYF.

The V and J genes are TRBV6-5 and TRBJ2-3, with TRBD2 matching over 7 bases. CDR1 MNHEY and CDR2 SVGAGI come from the germline V gene. The CDR3 spans 13 residues. The V gene end was trimmed by 10 bases and the J gene end by 2 bases; junction bases not matched to a gene: 6. CDR3 amino acids: CATGGINTDTQYF. The CDR3 DNA reads TGTGCCACCGGGGGGATCAACACAGATACGCAGTATTTT.

This clone was seen a few times. The rearrangement links TRBV19 to TRBJ1-2, with 12 bases lining up with TRBD1. With V trimmed by 4 bases and J by 8 bases, 2 bases remained unmatched. The CDR3 length is 13 residues. Looked up from germline, CDR1 is LNHDA and CDR2 is SQIVND (reference sequence). CDR3: CASSTGTGGGYTF. CDR3 coding DNA: TGTGCCAGTAGTACAGGGACAGGGGGCGGCTACACCTTC.

This clone was seen a few times. This rearrangement joins TRBV13 to TRBJ1-6; TRBD1 agrees at 8 bases. This CDR3 is 16 amino acids long. Trimming cost V 5 bases and J 4 bases; bases outside gene matches: 7. Germline lookup yields CDR1 PRHDT and CDR2 FYEKMQ (reference sequence). CDR3 in amino acids: CASSGETGDYNSPLHF. The CDR3 DNA reads TGTGCCAGCAGCGGAGAGACAGGGGATTATAATTCACCCCTCCACTTT.

This sequence joins TRBV5-5 and TRBJ2-7; D not certain. V was shortened by 0 bases and J by 2 bases, with 9 bases between the two germline ends. The CDR3 has 14 amino acids. CDR1 is SGHKS and CDR2 is YYEKEE in the germline V gene (reference sequence). CDR3 sequence: CASSLDGSPYEQYF. Here the CDR3 DNA reads TGTGCCAGCAGCTTGGATGGTTCCCCCTACGAGCAGTACTTC.

This clone was recorded a few times. The genes are TRBV29-1 and TRBJ2-1; either TRBD1 or TRBD2 may supply D (5 bases each). CDR3 length equals 14 residues. The V gene lost 0 bases and the J gene lost 5 bases, with 11 bases spanning the gap. Per the germline V gene, CDR1 is SQVTM and CDR2 is ANQGSEA. The CDR3 sequence: CSVEERGADNEQFF. DNA of the CDR3: TGCAGCGTTGAAGAGAGGGGCGCGGACAATGAGCAGTTCTTC.

The chain couples TRBV30 to TRBJ2-2; D gene uncertain. V lost 3 bases and J lost 0, with 8 bases in between. The V gene's germline CDR1 is GTSNPN and CDR2 SVGIG (reference sequence). This CDR3 comprises 14 residues. CDR3 amino acids: CAWSPVANTGELFF. The CDR3 DNA sequence: TGTGCCTGGAGCCCCGTGGCGAACACCGGGGAGCTGTTTTTT.

This clone was counted many times. V gene TRBV6-4 combines with J gene TRBJ2-1; 14 bases fit TRBD2. Germline trimming cut 0 bases from V and 8 bases from J; bases unmatched to any gene: 3. CDR3 length: 16 residues. Germline V gene sequence: CDR1 MRHNA, CDR2 SNTAGT. Here the CDR3 reads CASSDSTSGGAHEQFF. CDR3 nucleotide sequence: TGTGCCAGCAGTGACTCGACTAGCGGGGGGGCACATGAGCAGTTCTTC.

Details on this clone: One end of the junction is discordant with germline, which a read error may explain. The chain joins TRBV29-1 to TRBJ1-2; D unresolved. In germline, CDR1 is SQVTM, CDR2 ANQGSEA. This CDR3 has 10 residues. CDR3: CSVERATVLF. In DNA form, the CDR3 reads TGCAGCGTTGAAAGGGCGACTGTCCTCTTC.

This chain uses TRBV30 with TRBJ2-7; D call uncertain. Germline V gives CDR1 GTSNPN, CDR2 SVGIG (reference sequence). This CDR3 is 11 amino acids long. V lost 7 bases to trimming and J lost 4 bases, with 11 bases between them. The CDR3 sequence: CAFRKGYEQYF. In nucleotides, the CDR3 is TGTGCCTTCAGGAAGGGATACGAGCAGTACTTC.

The genes are TRBV27 and TRBJ1-1; possibly TRBD1 for D (5 bases). The CDR3 consists of 15 residues. V lost 6 bases and J 3 bases, leaving 17 bases between the germline ends. The germline V gene has CDR1 MNHEY and CDR2 SMNVEV (reference sequence). Here the CDR3 reads CASRVLRGGYTEAFF. In DNA form, the CDR3 reads TGTGCCAGCAGGGTCCTGAGGGGAGGGTACACTGAAGCTTTCTTT.

The J gene is TRBJ1-2, the V gene TRBV23-1, with D unresolved. TRBV23-1 is treated as an ORF (open reading frame) with a function not yet certain. The CDR3 has 13 amino acids. Trimming cost V 1 base and J 3 bases, with 6 bases left between them. The CDR3 DNA reads as TGCGCCAGCAGTCAATGTCGGCACTATGGCTACACCTTC. This encodes CASSQCRHYGYTF.

This clone was found a few times. This chain connects TRBV5-1 to TRBJ2-1; D is possibly TRBD2 (5 bases). Trimming pared 5 bases from V and 4 bases from J, leaving 10 bases between. The CDR3 length is 13 residues. CDR1 and CDR2 (germline): SGHRS, YFSETQ. The CDR3 region has the DNA TGCGCCAGCAGTTGGAGCGGATACAATGAGCAGTTCTTC. Encoded protein: CASSWSGYNEQFF.

The chain has TRBV27 and TRBJ1-5; 9 bases are a match to TRBD1. This CDR3 is 16 amino acids long. After removal of 5 bases from V and 7 bases from J, the junction contained 12 bases not matched to a gene. CDR1 is MNHEY, CDR2 SMNVEV, per germline (reference sequence). The DNA of the CDR3 is TGTGCCAGCAGTGCTGGGGCGGGACAGGGCGTACAGCCCCAGCATTTT. Protein sequence: CASSAGAGQGVQPQHF.

This clone was seen a few times. This specimen includes other DNA sequences encoding the same CDR3. V and J are TRBV7-9 and TRBJ2-7, with D perhaps given as TRBD1 or TRBD2 (6 bases each). This CDR3 has 14 amino acids. V was trimmed by 3 bases and J by 2 bases, leaving 11 bases between them. Germline CDR1 SEHNR, CDR2 FQNEAQ (reference sequence). As DNA, the CDR3 is TGTGCCAGCAGCTTGGAGGGACAAGCCTACGAGCAGTACTTC. Its translation: CASSLEGQAYEQYF.

The chain joins TRBV9 to TRBJ2-2; D gene uncertain. The CDR3 runs to 17 residues. The V gene lost 3 bases and the J gene lost 2 bases, with 17 bases spanning the gap. Per germline, CDR1 SGDLS and CDR2 YYNGEE. The DNA of the CDR3 is TGTGCCAGCAGCGAAGTTCTTGGGCACCCTAACACCGGGGAGCTGTTTTTT. Residues: CASSEVLGHPNTGELFF.